This paragraph covers one T cell receptor (beta chain) sequence. TCRdb re-derived calls from the RT-PCR reads in MiXCR, one entry per CDR3 protein. The table has about 960,000 distinct CDR3 sequences, roughly 18% seen once. The germline CDR1 and CDR2 sequences are LNHNV and YYDKDF (reference sequence). V was shortened by 5 bases and J by 0 bases, with 14 bases between the two germline ends. CDR3 length: 16 amino acids. The sample originates from a study of patients and donors after allogeneic stem cell transplantation. Material: blood, either unsorted or a sorted T cell fraction (not recorded which). The chain combines TRBV15 with TRBJ1-3; weak D call: TRBD1 (6 bases). The receptor was isolated from a human donor who was either an allogeneic HSCT recipient or a stem cell or donor lymphocyte infusion donor (not recorded which). It is not recorded whose cells these are; they may come from a transplant donor. CDR3 sequence reads: CATSEQGLSSGNTIYF. DNA of the CDR3: TGTGCCACCAGCGAACAGGGTCTAAGCTCTGGAAACACCATATATTTT.